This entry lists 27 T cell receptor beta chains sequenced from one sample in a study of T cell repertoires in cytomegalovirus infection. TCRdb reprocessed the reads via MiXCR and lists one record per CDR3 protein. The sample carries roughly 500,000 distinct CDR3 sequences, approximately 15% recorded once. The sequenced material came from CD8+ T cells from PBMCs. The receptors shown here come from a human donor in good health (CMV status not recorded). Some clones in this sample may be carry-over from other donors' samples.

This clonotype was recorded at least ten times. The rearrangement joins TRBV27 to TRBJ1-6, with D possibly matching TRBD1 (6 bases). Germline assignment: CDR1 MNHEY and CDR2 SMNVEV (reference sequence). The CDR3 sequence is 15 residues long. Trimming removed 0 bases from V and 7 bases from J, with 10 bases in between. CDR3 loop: CASSLSRGANSPLHF. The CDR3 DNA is TGTGCCAGCAGTTTATCTAGGGGGGCGAATTCACCCCTCCACTTT.

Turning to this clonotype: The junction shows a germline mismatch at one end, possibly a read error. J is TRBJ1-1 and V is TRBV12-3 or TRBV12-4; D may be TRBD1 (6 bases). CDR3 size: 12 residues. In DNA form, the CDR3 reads TGTGCCAGCAATCTAACAAATGGGGGGGCTTGCTTT. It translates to CASNLTNGGACF.

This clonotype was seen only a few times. The CDR3 region has the DNA TGCGCCAGCCATATCAGCGGCTTTGATGGTGTACCACAGCCGATGAACTATGGCTACACCTTC. The encoded protein is CASHISGFDGVPQPMNYGYTF. The rearrangement uses TRBV5-1 and TRBJ1-2; D is unclear. V was shortened by 7 bases and J by 2 bases, with 36 bases between the two germline ends. Germline CDR1 SGHRS, CDR2 YFSETQ. This CDR3 has 21 amino acids.

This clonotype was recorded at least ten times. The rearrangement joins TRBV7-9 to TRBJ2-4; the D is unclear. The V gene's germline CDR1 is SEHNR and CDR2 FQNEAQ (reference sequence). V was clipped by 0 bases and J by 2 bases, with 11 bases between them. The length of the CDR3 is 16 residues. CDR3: CASSLALTRTKNIQYF. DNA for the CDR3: TGTGCCAGCAGCTTAGCGCTGACCCGAACCAAAAACATTCAGTACTTC.

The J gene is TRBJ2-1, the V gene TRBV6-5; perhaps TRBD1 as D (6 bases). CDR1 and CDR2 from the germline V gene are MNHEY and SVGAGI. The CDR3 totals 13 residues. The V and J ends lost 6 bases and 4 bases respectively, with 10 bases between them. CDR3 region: CASSTTGYNEQFF. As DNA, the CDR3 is TGTGCCAGCAGCACGACAGGATACAATGAGCAGTTCTTC.

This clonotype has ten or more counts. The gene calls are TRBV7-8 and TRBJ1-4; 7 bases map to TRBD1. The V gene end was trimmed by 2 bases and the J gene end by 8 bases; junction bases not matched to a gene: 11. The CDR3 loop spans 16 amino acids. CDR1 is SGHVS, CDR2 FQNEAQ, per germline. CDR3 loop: CASSLKATQGDEKLFF. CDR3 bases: TGTGCCAGCAGCTTAAAGGCCACGCAGGGGGACGAAAAACTGTTTTTT.

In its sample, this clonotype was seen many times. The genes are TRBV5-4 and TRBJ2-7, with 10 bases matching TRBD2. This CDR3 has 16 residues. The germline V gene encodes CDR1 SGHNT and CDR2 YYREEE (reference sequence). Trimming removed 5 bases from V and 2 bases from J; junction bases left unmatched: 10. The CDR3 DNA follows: TGTGCCAGCAGTTGGGTAGCGGGAGGACTCCCCTACGAGCAGTACTTC. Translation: CASSWVAGGLPYEQYF. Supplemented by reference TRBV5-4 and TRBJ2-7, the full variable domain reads ETGVTQSPTHLIKTRGQQVTLRCSSQSGHNTVSWYQQALGQGPQFIFQYYREEENGRGNFPPRFSGLQFPNYSSELNVNALELDDSALYLCASSWVAGGLPYEQYFGPGTRLTVT.

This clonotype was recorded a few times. In DNA form, the CDR3 reads TGTGCCAGCAGTTTGGTCCTAGCGGGGGAAAGCTCCTACGAGCAGTACTTC. This translates into CASSLVLAGESSYEQYF. This chain links TRBV28 with TRBJ2-7, with TRBD2 matching 10 bases. From germline, CDR1 is MDHEN and CDR2 SYDVKM. The J segment lost 0 bases and the V segment lost 3 bases, leaving 8 bases of the junction unmatched. There are 17 residues in the CDR3.

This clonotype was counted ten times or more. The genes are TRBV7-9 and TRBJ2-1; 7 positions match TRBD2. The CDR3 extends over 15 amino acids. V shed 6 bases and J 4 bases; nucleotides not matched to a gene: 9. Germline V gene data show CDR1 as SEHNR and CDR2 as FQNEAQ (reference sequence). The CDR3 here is CASRWRSGEYNEQFF. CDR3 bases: TGTGCCAGCAGATGGCGGAGCGGGGAATACAATGAGCAGTTCTTC.

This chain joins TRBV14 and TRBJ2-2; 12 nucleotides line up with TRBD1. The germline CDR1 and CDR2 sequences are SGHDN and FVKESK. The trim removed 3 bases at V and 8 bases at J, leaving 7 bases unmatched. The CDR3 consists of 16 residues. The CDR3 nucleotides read TGTGCCAGCAGCCATAGGGACAGGGGGCTTCGGGGGGAGCTGTTTTTT. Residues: CASSHRDRGLRGELFF.

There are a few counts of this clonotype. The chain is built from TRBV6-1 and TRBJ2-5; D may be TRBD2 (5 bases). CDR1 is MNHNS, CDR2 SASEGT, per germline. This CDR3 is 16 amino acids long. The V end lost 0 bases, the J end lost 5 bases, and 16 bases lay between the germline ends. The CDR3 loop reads CASSEAPTIPGETQYF. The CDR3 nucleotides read TGTGCCAGCAGTGAAGCGCCTACAATACCGGGGGAGACCCAGTACTTC.

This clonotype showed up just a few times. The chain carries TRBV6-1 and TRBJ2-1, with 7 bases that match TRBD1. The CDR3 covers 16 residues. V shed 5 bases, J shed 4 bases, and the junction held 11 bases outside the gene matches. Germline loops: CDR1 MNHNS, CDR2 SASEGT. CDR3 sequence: CASSLTPGQTYNEQFF. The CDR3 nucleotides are TGTGCCAGCAGTTTAACGCCGGGACAGACTTACAATGAGCAGTTCTTC.

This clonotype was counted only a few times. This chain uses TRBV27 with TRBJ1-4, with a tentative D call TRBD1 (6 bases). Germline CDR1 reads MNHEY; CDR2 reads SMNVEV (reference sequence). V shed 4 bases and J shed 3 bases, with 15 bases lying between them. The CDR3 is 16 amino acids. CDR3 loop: CASSSQGYPANEKLFF. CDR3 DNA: TGTGCCAGCAGTTCTCAGGGGTATCCGGCTAATGAAAAACTGTTTTTT.

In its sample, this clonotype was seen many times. The CDR3 nucleotides are TGTGCCAGCCGCGAGGGGAGTTCTCGAAACACCATATATTTT. Translated: CASREGSSRNTIYF. This chain links TRBV7-9 with TRBJ1-3, with D possibly being TRBD1 (5 bases). V shed 8 bases and J shed 5 bases, with 16 bases lying between them. CDR1 and CDR2 from the germline V gene are SEHNR and FQNEAQ (reference sequence). The CDR3 has 14 residues.

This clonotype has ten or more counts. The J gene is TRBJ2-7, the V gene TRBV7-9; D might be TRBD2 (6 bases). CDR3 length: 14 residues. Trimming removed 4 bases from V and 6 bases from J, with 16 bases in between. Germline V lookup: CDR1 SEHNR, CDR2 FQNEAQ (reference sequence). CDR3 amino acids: CASSYPRREAEQYF. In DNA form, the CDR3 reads TGTGCCAGCAGCTACCCAAGGAGGGAGGCCGAGCAGTACTTC.

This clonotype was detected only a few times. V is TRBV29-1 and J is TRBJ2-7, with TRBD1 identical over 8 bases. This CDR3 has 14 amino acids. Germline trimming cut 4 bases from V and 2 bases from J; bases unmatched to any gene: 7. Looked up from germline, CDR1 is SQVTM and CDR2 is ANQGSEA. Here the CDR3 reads CSVGTGRLAYEQYF. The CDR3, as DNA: TGCAGCGTTGGGACAGGGAGGTTGGCCTACGAGCAGTACTTC.

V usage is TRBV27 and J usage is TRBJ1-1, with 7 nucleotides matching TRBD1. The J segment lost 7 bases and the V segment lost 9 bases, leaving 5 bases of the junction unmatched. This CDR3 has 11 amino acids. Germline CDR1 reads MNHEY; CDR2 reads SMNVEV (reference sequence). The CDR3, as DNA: TGTGCCAGTGGGGACAGCCTTGAAGCTTTCTTT. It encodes CASGDSLEAFF.

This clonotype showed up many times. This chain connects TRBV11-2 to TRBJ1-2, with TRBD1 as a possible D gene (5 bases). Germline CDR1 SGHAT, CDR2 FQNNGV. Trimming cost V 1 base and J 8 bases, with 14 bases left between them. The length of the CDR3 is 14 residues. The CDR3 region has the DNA TGTGCCAGCAGCTTAGTTGGGACGTCGGGCGGCTACACCTTC. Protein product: CASSLVGTSGGYTF. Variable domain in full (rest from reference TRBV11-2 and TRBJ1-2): EAGVAQSPRYKIIEKRQSVAFWCNPISGHATLYWYQQILGQGPKLLIQFQNNGVVDDSQLPKDRFSAERLKGVDSTLKIQPAKLEDSAVYLCASSLVGTSGGYTFGSGTRLTVV.

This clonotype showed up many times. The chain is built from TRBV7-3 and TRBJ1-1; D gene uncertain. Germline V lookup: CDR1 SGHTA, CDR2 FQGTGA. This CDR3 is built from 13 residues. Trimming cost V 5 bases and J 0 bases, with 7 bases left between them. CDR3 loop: CASSALLNTEAFF. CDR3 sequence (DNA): TGTGCCAGCAGCGCCTTATTGAACACTGAAGCTTTCTTT. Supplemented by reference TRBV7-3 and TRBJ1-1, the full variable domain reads GAGVSQTPSNKVTEKGKYVELRCDPISGHTALYWYRQSLGQGPEFLIYFQGTGAADDSGLPNDRFFAVRPEGSVSTLKIQRTERGDSAVYLCASSALLNTEAFFGQGTRLTVV.

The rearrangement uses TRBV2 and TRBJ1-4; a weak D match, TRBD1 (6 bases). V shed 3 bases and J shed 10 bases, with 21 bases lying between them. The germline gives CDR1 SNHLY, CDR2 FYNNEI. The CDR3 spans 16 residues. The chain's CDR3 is CASSDPGAGFDGKLFF. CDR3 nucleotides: TGTGCCAGCAGTGATCCGGGGGCGGGATTCGATGGAAAACTGTTTTTT.

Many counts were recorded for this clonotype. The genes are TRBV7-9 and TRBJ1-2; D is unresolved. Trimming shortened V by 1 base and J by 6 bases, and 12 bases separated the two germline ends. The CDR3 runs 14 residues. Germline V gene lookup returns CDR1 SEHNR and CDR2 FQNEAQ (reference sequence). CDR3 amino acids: CASSLGRLVDGYTF. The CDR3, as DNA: TGTGCCAGCAGCTTAGGTCGCCTGGTGGATGGCTACACCTTC.

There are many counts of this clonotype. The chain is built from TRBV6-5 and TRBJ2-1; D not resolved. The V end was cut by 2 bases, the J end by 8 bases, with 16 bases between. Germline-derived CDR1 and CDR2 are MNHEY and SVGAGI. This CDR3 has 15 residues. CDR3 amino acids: CASSYAQRSPHEQFF. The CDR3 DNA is TGTGCCAGCAGTTACGCGCAGAGGAGTCCCCATGAGCAGTTCTTC.

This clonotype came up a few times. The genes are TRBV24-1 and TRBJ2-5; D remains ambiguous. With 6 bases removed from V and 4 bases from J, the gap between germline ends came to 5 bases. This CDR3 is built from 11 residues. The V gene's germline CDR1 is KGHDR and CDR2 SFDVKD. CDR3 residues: CATSWRETQYF. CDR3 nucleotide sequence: TGTGCCACCAGTTGGAGAGAGACCCAGTACTTC.

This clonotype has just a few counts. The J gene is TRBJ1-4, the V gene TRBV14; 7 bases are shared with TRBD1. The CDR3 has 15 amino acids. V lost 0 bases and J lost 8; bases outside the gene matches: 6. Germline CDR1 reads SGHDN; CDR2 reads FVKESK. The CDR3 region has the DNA TGTGCCAGCAGCCAAGAAGAGGGGGCCAGGGAAAAACTGTTTTTT. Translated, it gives CASSQEEGAREKLFF.

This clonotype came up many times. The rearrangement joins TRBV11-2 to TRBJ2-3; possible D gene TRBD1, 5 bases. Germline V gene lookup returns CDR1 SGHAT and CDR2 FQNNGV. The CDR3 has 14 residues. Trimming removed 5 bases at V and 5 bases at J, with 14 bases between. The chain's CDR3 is CASSLGLQGDTQYF. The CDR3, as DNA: TGTGCCAGCAGCCTGGGCCTCCAGGGAGATACGCAGTATTTT.

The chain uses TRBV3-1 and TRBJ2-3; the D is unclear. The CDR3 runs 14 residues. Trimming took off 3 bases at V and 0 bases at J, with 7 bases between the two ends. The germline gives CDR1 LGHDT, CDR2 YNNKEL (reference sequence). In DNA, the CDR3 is TGTGCCAGCAGCCAGGAGACTAGCACAGATACGCAGTATTTT. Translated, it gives CASSQETSTDTQYF.

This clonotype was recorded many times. CDR3 region: CASSLLDYNSDTQYF. The CDR3 region has the DNA TGTGCCAGCAGCTTATTGGACTACAACTCAGATACGCAGTATTTT. The chain joins TRBV7-2 to TRBJ2-3; a possible D gene is TRBD2 (6 bases). CDR3 length: 15 amino acids. The V gene's germline CDR1 is SGHTA and CDR2 FQGNSA. Trimming shortened V by 2 bases and J by 4 bases, and 13 bases separated the two germline ends.